The 21 T cell receptor beta chains reported below all come from one sample, sequenced in a study of blood T cell repertoires in COVID-19. Clones were sequenced by immunoSEQ multiplex PCR, and TCRdb holds only the in-frame ones, with some missing. This sample has a few hundred thousand clones; approximately 84% occur once, and the top ten carry approximately 3.6%. Sequencing was performed on PBMCs or T cells enriched from blood (not recorded which). The receptors come from a man in his fifties or sixties who had recovered from COVID-19.

The genes are TRBV21-1 and TRBJ2-2; the D call in the table, TRBD2, was not verified against the DNA. TRBV21-1 corresponds to a pseudogene. CDR3 length: 14 amino acids. The CDR3: CASSNSSSPGELFF. In nucleotides, the CDR3 is TGTGCCAGCAGCAATAGTAGTTCCCCCGGGGAGCTGTTTTTT.

DNA of the CDR3: TGTGCCAGCAGCGAAGGTCTCTCCGGGACAGGGGGCGAACGGACCTTTACCGGGGCCAACGTCCTGACTTTC. Translated: CASSEGLSGTGGERTFTGANVLTF. The rearrangement joins TRBV9 to TRBJ2-6; TRBD1 matches 12 bases. Germline CDR1 SGDLS, CDR2 YYNGEE. V shed 3 bases, J shed 4 bases, and the junction held 26 bases outside the gene matches. There are 24 residues in the CDR3.

This clone came up a few times. V is TRBV5-1 and J is TRBJ2-1, with no clear D. CDR1 and CDR2 (germline): SGHRS, YFSETQ. V was clipped by 6 bases and J by 8 bases, with 18 bases between them. This CDR3 is built from 14 residues. CDR3 protein: CASTNPQAGHEQFF. The DNA for the CDR3 is TGCGCCAGCACCAACCCCCAGGCTGGTCATGAGCAGTTCTTC. The whole variable domain, remainder taken from reference TRBV5-1 and TRBJ2-1, is KAGVTQTPRYLIKTRGQQVTLSCSPISGHRSVSWYQQTPGQGLQFLFEYFSETQRNKGNFPGRFSGRQFSNSRSEMNVSTLELGDSALYLCASTNPQAGHEQFFGPGTRLTVL.

The CDR3 reads CASSQQGKSTEAFF. As DNA, the CDR3 is TGTGCCAGCAGTCAACAGGGTAAGAGCACTGAAGCTTTCTTT. The J gene is TRBJ1-1, the V gene TRBV27; a possible D gene is TRBD1 (6 bases). Germline V gene data show CDR1 as MNHEY and CDR2 as SMNVEV (reference sequence). The CDR3 loop spans 14 amino acids. Trimming shortened V by 5 bases and J by 4 bases, and 14 bases separated the two germline ends.

The rearrangement uses TRBV3-1 (or the pseudogene TRBV3-2) and TRBJ1-5; D might be TRBD1 (5 bases). Trimming shortened V by 5 bases and J by 4 bases, and 9 bases separated the two germline ends. The CDR3 spans 13 residues. CDR1 LGHDT and CDR2 YNNKEL come from the germline V gene (reference sequence). The CDR3 sequence is CASSIGVNQPQHF. In nucleotides, the CDR3 is TGTGCCAGCAGCATAGGGGTTAATCAGCCCCAGCATTTT.

The table lists this clone with a count of one. The chain combines TRBV5-4 with TRBJ2-7, with TRBD1 identical over 7 bases. Germline lookup yields CDR1 SGHNT and CDR2 YYREEE (reference sequence). V shed 4 bases and J 3 bases; nucleotides not matched to a gene: 7. The CDR3 sequence is 14 residues long. CDR3 sequence: CASSLGQVSYEQYF. The CDR3 nucleotides read TGTGCCAGCAGCCTAGGACAGGTGAGCTACGAGCAGTACTTC.

The V call is TRBV4-1, the J call TRBJ1-1; 7 positions match TRBD1. The CDR3 is 15 residues long. V was pared by 2 bases and J by 2 bases, with 5 bases of the junction left unmatched. Germline loops: CDR1 MGHRA, CDR2 YSYEKL. CDR3 amino acids: CASSQLDRSNTEAFF. The CDR3 DNA sequence: TGCGCCAGCAGCCAATTGGACAGGAGTAACACTGAAGCTTTCTTT.

The V call is TRBV10-3, the J call TRBJ1-5; 7 bases align to TRBD1. This CDR3 is built from 14 residues. The germline CDR1 and CDR2 sequences are ENHRY and SYGVKD. V dropped 2 bases and J dropped 4; count of bases not matched to a gene: 2. The CDR3 here is CAISEPGGNQPQHF. The CDR3 DNA is TGTGCCATCAGTGAGCCAGGGGGGAATCAGCCCCAGCATTTT.

The chain uses TRBV28 and TRBJ2-7; D possibly corresponds to TRBD2 (5 bases). CDR1 and CDR2 from the germline V gene are MDHEN and SYDVKM. V was cut by 6 bases and J by 2 bases, with 14 bases left in between. The CDR3 contains 14 residues. The CDR3 here is CASSPRADPYEQYF. As DNA, the CDR3 is TGTGCCAGCAGCCCCAGAGCGGACCCCTACGAGCAGTACTTC.

The chain couples TRBV28 to TRBJ1-4; D unclear. Trimming removed 3 bases from V and 5 bases from J, with 16 bases in between. This CDR3 has 16 amino acids. Germline V gene sequence: CDR1 MDHEN, CDR2 SYDVKM. DNA of the CDR3: TGTGCCAGCAGTTTCCCTCGGGAGGGAACAAATGAAAAACTGTTTTTT. Encoded protein: CASSFPREGTNEKLFF.

This clone has a handful of counts. The V gene is TRBV2, the J gene TRBJ1-2; TRBD1 aligns across 9 bases. The junction had 16 bases not matched to a gene; V was cut back by 6 bases and J by 8 bases. Germline CDR1 and CDR2: SNHLY and FYNNEI. The CDR3 extends over 16 amino acids. CDR3 bases: TGTGCCAGCAGCGGCCGGGACAGGGTGGGGGTAGGCGGCTACACCTTC. Amino acid sequence: CASSGRDRVGVGGYTF.

This CDR3 reads CASSYGGRAEDTQYF. The CDR3 DNA follows: TGTGCCAGCAGTTACGGCGGGAGGGCCGAAGATACGCAGTATTTT. The gene calls are TRBV6-5 and TRBJ2-3, with TRBD2 matching over 9 bases. The CDR3 loop spans 15 amino acids. V was pared by 2 bases and J by 5 bases, with 5 bases of the junction left unmatched. Germline V CDR1 and CDR2: MNHEY, SVGAGI.

With respect to this clone: Different DNA sequences within this sample yield the same CDR3. The chain carries TRBV9 and TRBJ2-3; 12 bases align to TRBD2. Trimming removed 3 bases from V and 4 bases from J; junction bases left unmatched: 3. CDR1 and CDR2 from the germline V gene are SGDLS and YYNGEE. The CDR3 has 15 residues. The CDR3 sequence is CASSASGGAADTQYF. The CDR3, as DNA: TGTGCCAGCAGCGCTAGCGGGGGGGCCGCAGATACGCAGTATTTT.

J is TRBJ1-1 and V is TRBV5-5, with D possibly matching TRBD1 (5 bases). This CDR3 comprises 20 residues. CDR1 and CDR2 from the germline V gene are SGHKS and YYEKEE (reference sequence). Trimming cost V 1 base and J 6 bases, with 31 bases left between them. The CDR3 region has the DNA TGTGCCAGCAGCTTGATGTGGGGCTTTAGAGCGTCGGGAGGTGTCGCTGAAGCTTTCTTT. Amino acids: CASSLMWGFRASGGVAEAFF.

The table lists this clone with a few counts. V gene TRBV27 combines with J gene TRBJ2-3, with D tentatively TRBD2 (6 bases). Germline CDR1 and CDR2: MNHEY and SMNVEV (reference sequence). The CDR3 extends over 16 amino acids. V was shortened by 5 bases and J by 1 base, with 16 bases between the two germline ends. CDR3 in amino acids: CASSRRTTSGTDTQYF. The DNA for the CDR3 is TGTGCCAGCAGTCGCAGGACTACTTCAGGCACAGATACGCAGTATTTT.

This chain joins TRBV4-1 and TRBJ1-1, with D unclear. Germline CDR1 and CDR2: MGHRA and YSYEKL. V was clipped by 5 bases and J by 5 bases, with 15 bases between them. This CDR3 has 14 amino acids. CDR3 protein: CASSSRRLMTEAFF. CDR3 bases: TGCGCCAGCAGCTCGCGACGACTGATGACTGAAGCTTTCTTT.

The rearrangement uses TRBV28 and TRBJ1-5; D not resolved. The CDR3 length is 16 residues. V lost 4 bases and J lost 5, with 18 bases in between. CDR1 MDHEN and CDR2 SYDVKM come from the germline V gene. CDR3 sequence (DNA): TGTGCCAGCAGTTACCCTAGGCCCGCCAACGATCAGCCCCAGCATTTT. It yields the protein CASSYPRPANDQPQHF.

V gene TRBV5-1 combines with J gene TRBJ2-1; no clear D gene. CDR3 size: 14 residues. Germline V gene data show CDR1 as SGHRS and CDR2 as YFSETQ. V lost 0 bases and J 4 bases, leaving 8 bases between the germline ends. The CDR3 loop reads CASSLDYPYNEQFF. The CDR3, as DNA: TGCGCCAGCAGCTTGGACTACCCTTACAATGAGCAGTTCTTC.

The chain carries TRBV14 and TRBJ1-1, with a weak D call TRBD1 (5 bases). V was clipped by 3 bases and J by 3 bases, with 11 bases between them. Germline CDR1 reads SGHDN; CDR2 reads FVKESK. The CDR3 length is 14 residues. In nucleotides, the CDR3 is TGTGCCAGCAGCCACGGACACTGGGACACTGAAGCTTTCTTT. It yields the protein CASSHGHWDTEAFF.

V gene TRBV7-3 combines with J gene TRBJ2-3, with TRBD2 matching 8 bases. CDR1 and CDR2 (germline): SGHTA, FQGTGA. V dropped 2 bases and J dropped 2; count of bases not matched to a gene: 9. CDR3 size: 17 residues. The CDR3 DNA is TGTGCCAGCAGCTTACCCGGGGCGGGGGGCCTCACAGATACGCAGTATTTT. Translation gives CASSLPGAGGLTDTQYF. The full variable domain, its missing parts supplied by reference TRBV7-3 and TRBJ2-3, is GAGVSQTPSNKVTEKGKYVELRCDPISGHTALYWYRQSLGQGPEFLIYFQGTGAADDSGLPNDRFFAVRPEGSVSTLKIQRTERGDSAVYLCASSLPGAGGLTDTQYFGPGTRLTVL.

The V gene is TRBV14, the J gene TRBJ1-6, with D unclear. V was trimmed by 1 base and J by 9 bases, leaving 13 bases between them. CDR3 length: 15 amino acids. Germline values: CDR1 SGHDN, CDR2 FVKESK. The CDR3, as DNA: TGTGCCAGCAGCCAAGTAGCCGGGTTGGTTTCACCCCTCCACTTT. Translated: CASSQVAGLVSPLHF.